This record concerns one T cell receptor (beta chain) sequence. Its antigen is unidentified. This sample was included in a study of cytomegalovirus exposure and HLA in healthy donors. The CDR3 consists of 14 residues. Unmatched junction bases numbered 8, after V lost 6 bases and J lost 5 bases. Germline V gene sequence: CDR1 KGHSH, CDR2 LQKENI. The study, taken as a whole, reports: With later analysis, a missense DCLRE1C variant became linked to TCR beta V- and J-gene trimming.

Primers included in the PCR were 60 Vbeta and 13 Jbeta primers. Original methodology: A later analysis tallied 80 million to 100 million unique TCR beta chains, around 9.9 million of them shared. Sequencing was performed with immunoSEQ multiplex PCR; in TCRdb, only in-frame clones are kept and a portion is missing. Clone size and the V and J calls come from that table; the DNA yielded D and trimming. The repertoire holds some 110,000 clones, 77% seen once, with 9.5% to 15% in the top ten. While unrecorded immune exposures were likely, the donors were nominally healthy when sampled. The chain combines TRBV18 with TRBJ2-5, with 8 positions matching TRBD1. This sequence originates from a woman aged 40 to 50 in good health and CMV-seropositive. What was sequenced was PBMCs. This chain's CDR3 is CASSLLDRVETQYF. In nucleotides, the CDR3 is TGTGCCAGCTCTCTCCTGGACAGGGTCGAGACCCAGTACTTC.